The 9 T cell receptor beta chains below all came from one sample that was sequenced in a study of blood T cells in healthy people across ages. With a J-beta primer mix and a sample-barcoded 5' primer, a second PCR ran 7 to 11 cycles. One entry per CDR3 protein results from TCRdb running MiXCR on the 5' RACE reads. The data contain approximately 850,000 distinct CDR3 sequences, roughly 50% of them seen just once; the ten biggest clones take up 20% to 25%. Sequencing was done on a sample of blood. These receptors were obtained from a man aged 25-45 years in good health.

V is TRBV7-2 and J is TRBJ2-1, with D perhaps TRBD2 (6 bases). This CDR3 is 16 amino acids long. Looked up from germline, CDR1 is SGHTA and CDR2 is FQGNSA. V lost 1 base to trimming and J lost 8 bases, with 18 bases between them. As DNA, the CDR3 is TGTGCCAGCAGCTTAGAAGGGACTGGCGGTTCGCATGAGCAGTTCTTC. Its translation: CASSLEGTGGSHEQFF.

This sequence joins TRBV5-1 and TRBJ2-7; D gene unclear. Trimming took 4 bases from V and 2 from J, leaving 13 bases between them. The CDR3 consists of 14 residues. CDR1 and CDR2 from the germline V gene are SGHRS and YFSETQ. CDR3 nucleotides: TGCGCCAGCAGCAAGGACGGAAGACCCTACGAGCAGTACTTC. It encodes CASSKDGRPYEQYF.

V is TRBV11-2 and J is TRBJ2-5, with D perhaps TRBD1 or TRBD2 (5 bases each). The CDR3 loop spans 15 amino acids. Germline CDR1 is SGHAT and CDR2 is FQNNGV. The germline V and J ends were trimmed by 6 bases and 2 bases, with 16 bases remaining between them. The CDR3 nucleotides read TGTGCCAGCAGGTACCCGGGACGCAAGCAAGAGACCCAGTACTTC. Translated, it gives CASRYPGRKQETQYF.

V is TRBV27 and J is TRBJ2-1, with 13 bases lining up with TRBD2. CDR3 length: 15 residues. Trimming removed 5 bases from V and 6 bases from J; junction bases left unmatched: 4. Germline-derived CDR1 and CDR2 are MNHEY and SMNVEV (reference sequence). CDR3 sequence: CASSIRTSGSNEQFF. CDR3 coding DNA: TGTGCCAGCAGTATAAGGACTAGCGGGAGCAATGAGCAGTTCTTC.

This clonotype was detected a few times. J is TRBJ2-1 and V is TRBV7-9; 8 bases fit TRBD2. Germline V gene sequence: CDR1 SEHNR, CDR2 FQNEAQ (reference sequence). V lost 5 bases, J lost 14 bases, and 11 bases stayed unmatched. This CDR3 comprises 13 residues. The CDR3 loop reads CASSQLKREREFF. CDR3 nucleotide sequence: TGTGCCAGCAGCCAACTCAAGCGGGAGCGGGAGTTCTTC.

This clonotype was detected a few times. The chain joins TRBV7-3 to TRBJ1-1, with a weak D call TRBD1 (5 bases). The CDR3 runs to 15 residues. Trimming removed 0 bases at V and 3 bases at J, with 11 bases between. Germline V gives CDR1 SGHTA, CDR2 FQGTGA. The CDR3 coding sequence is TGTGCCAGCAGCTTAACGGACATTGGCGACACTGAAGCTTTCTTT. Its translation is CASSLTDIGDTEAFF.

V gene TRBV3-1 combines with J gene TRBJ1-1; maybe TRBD1 (6 bases). CDR1 is LGHDT, CDR2 YNNKEL, per germline (reference sequence). This CDR3 has 13 amino acids. Trimming took 7 bases from V and 10 from J, leaving 19 bases between them. CDR3 sequence: CASILTGTFVAFF. The CDR3 DNA reads as TGTGCCAGCATCCTCACAGGGACTTTCGTAGCTTTCTTT. The entire variable domain, with the rest obtained from reference TRBV3-1 and TRBJ1-1, is as follows: DTAVSQTPKYLVTQMGNDKSIKCEQNLGHDTMYWYKQDSKKFLKIMFSYNNKELIINETVPNRFSPKSPDKAHLNLHINSLELGDSAVYFCASILTGTFVAFFGQGTRLTVV.

The rearrangement links TRBV20-1 to TRBJ2-5; 8 bases are shared with TRBD2. Germline CDR1 and CDR2: DFQATT and SNEGSKA (reference sequence). The CDR3 is made up of 12 amino acids. J gave up 5 bases and V 5 bases, and 4 bases lay outside the gene matches. The CDR3: CSASPGGETQYF. Here the CDR3 DNA reads TGCAGTGCTTCGCCGGGAGGGGAGACCCAGTACTTC.

CDR3 sequence reads: CASSSSGGEYQETQFF. The CDR3 DNA reads as TGTGCCAGCAGTTCCAGCGGGGGGGAGTACCAAGAGACCCAGTTCTTC. The gene calls are TRBV27 and TRBJ2-5; TRBD2 matches 10 bases. The closer fit of TRBJ2-1 to the DNA end suggests the J call may be wrong. Germline values: CDR1 MNHEY, CDR2 SMNVEV (reference sequence). The CDR3 is 16 amino acids.